The 14 T cell receptor beta chains below were found in one sample sequenced in a study of blood T cell repertoires in COVID-19. The assay was immunoSEQ multiplex PCR, and TCRdb's table has in-frame clones only and misses some. This table has some 250,000 clones, 82% appearing once. The sample comprised peripheral blood. These TCRs come from a woman aged 18 to 35 with acute or convalescent COVID-19.

Here the CDR3 reads CASSPQIPLAGRVGELFF. CDR3 DNA sequence: TGCGCCAGCAGTCCCCAAATTCCATTAGCGGGAAGGGTCGGGGAGCTGTTTTTT. The J gene is TRBJ2-2, the V gene TRBV10-1, with 8 bases that match TRBD2. The CDR3 totals 18 residues. Germline CDR1 reads WNHNN; CDR2 reads SYGVQD (reference sequence). After removal of 5 bases from V and 7 bases from J, the junction contained 18 bases not matched to a gene.

This chain links TRBV6-5 with TRBJ1-2, with D perhaps matching TRBD1 (5 bases). CDR1 and CDR2 from the germline V gene are MNHEY and SVGAGI. The CDR3 length is 13 residues. Trimming left V 2 bases short and J 4 bases short, with 8 bases between. CDR3 loop: CASSYGGGYGYTF. CDR3 DNA sequence: TGTGCCAGCAGTTACGGCGGGGGCTATGGCTACACCTTC.

V usage is TRBV2 and J usage is TRBJ2-1, with 8 bases fitting TRBD2. CDR3 length: 13 residues. The V and J ends lost 7 bases and 4 bases, in that order; junction bases with no gene match: 3. Germline V lookup: CDR1 SNHLY, CDR2 FYNNEI. CDR3 DNA sequence: TGTGCCAGCATGCCTAGCGGGTACAATGAGCAGTTCTTC. It is translated as CASMPSGYNEQFF.

For the CDR3, the DNA is TGTGCCAGCAGCTTAGACAGGGGGTACATCTACAATGAGCAGTTCTTC. Translation gives CASSLDRGYIYNEQFF. The chain has TRBV11-2 and TRBJ2-1, with TRBD1 identical over 7 bases. CDR1 is SGHAT and CDR2 is FQNNGV in the germline V gene. V lost 0 bases to trimming and J lost 3 bases; unmatched junction nucleotides: 5. CDR3 length: 16 residues.

V and J are TRBV19 and TRBJ2-3, with D possibly being TRBD2 (6 bases). The CDR3 spans 16 residues. Trimming shortened V by 3 bases and J by 2 bases, and 15 bases separated the two germline ends. Germline V CDR1 and CDR2: LNHDA, SQIVND (reference sequence). DNA of the CDR3: TGTGCCAGTAGTATCGGGGCTAGCGAGTTCACAGATACGCAGTATTTT. Translated, it gives CASSIGASEFTDTQYF.

The rearrangement uses TRBV27 and TRBJ2-3; the D gene is possibly TRBD2 (8 bases). The V end was cut by 7 bases, the J end by 3 bases, with 20 bases between. The CDR3 contains 16 residues. The germline CDR1 and CDR2 sequences are MNHEY and SMNVEV (reference sequence). The CDR3 is CASTPQGVAGTDTQYF. In DNA form, the CDR3 reads TGTGCCAGCACACCCCAGGGGGTAGCGGGAACAGATACGCAGTATTTT.

The CDR3 loop reads CASSPGTGVGGQPQHF. The CDR3 nucleotides read TGTGCCAGCAGCCCGGGGACAGGAGTGGGAGGACAGCCCCAGCATTTT. This rearrangement joins TRBV7-6 to TRBJ1-5; the match to TRBD1 covers 8 bases. Germline lookup yields CDR1 SGHVS and CDR2 FNYEAQ. The junction had 13 bases not matched to a gene; V was cut back by 5 bases and J by 7 bases. The CDR3 is 16 amino acids.

The J gene is TRBJ2-3, the V gene TRBV10-3; 9 bases fit TRBD2. The trim removed 2 bases at V and 1 base at J, leaving 10 bases unmatched. The CDR3 has 18 residues. The V gene's germline CDR1 is ENHRY and CDR2 SYGVKD. This chain's CDR3 is CAISEGILAGTGTDTQYF. The CDR3, as DNA: TGTGCCATCAGTGAGGGAATTCTAGCGGGAACTGGCACAGATACGCAGTATTTT.

This clone was recorded many times. The chain recombines TRBV9 with TRBJ2-7, with a tentative D call TRBD2 (5 bases). V was cut by 0 bases and J by 3 bases, with 10 bases left in between. Germline V lookup: CDR1 SGDLS, CDR2 YYNGEE. The length of the CDR3 is 14 residues. The CDR3 sequence: CASSVAGIGYEQYF. CDR3 coding DNA: TGTGCCAGCAGCGTAGCGGGGATTGGCTACGAGCAGTACTTC.

The chain recombines TRBV5-1 with TRBJ1-4; 9 nucleotides agree with TRBD1. Germline lookup yields CDR1 SGHRS and CDR2 YFSETQ. This CDR3 has 15 amino acids. V was pared by 4 bases and J by 6 bases, with 7 bases of the junction left unmatched. The CDR3 DNA is TGCGCCAGCAGCGCCACTACAGGGGGCTATGAAAAACTGTTTTTT. It translates to CASSATTGGYEKLFF.

As concerns this clone: Other DNA sequences in the sample encode the same CDR3. The chain has TRBV6-1 and TRBJ2-7, with 8 bases lining up with TRBD1. Germline V gene data show CDR1 as MNHNS and CDR2 as SASEGT. V shed 2 bases, J shed 1 base, and the junction held 4 bases outside the gene matches. This CDR3 comprises 15 residues. The CDR3 nucleotides read TGTGCCAGCAGTGAACCTGGACAGGGATCCTACGAGCAGTACTTC. Its protein product is CASSEPGQGSYEQYF.

V usage is TRBV5-3 and J usage is TRBJ1-5, with D perhaps TRBD1 (5 bases). TRBV5-3 has ORF status, its function being uncertain. V dropped 2 bases and J dropped 2 bases, with 17 bases sitting between them. CDR3 length equals 17 residues. The DNA for the CDR3 is TGTGCCAGAAGCTTTCAGGAGTCGACGGGGGGCAATCAGCCCCAGCATTTT. Its translation: CARSFQESTGGNQPQHF.

The sample holds one count of this clone. The genes are TRBV28 and TRBJ2-7, with TRBD2 as a possible D gene (5 bases). Trimming took 10 bases from V and 2 from J, leaving 15 bases between them. Germline CDR1 and CDR2: MDHEN and SYDVKM. This CDR3 has 13 residues. The CDR3: CATQRGETYEQYF. The CDR3 region has the DNA TGTGCCACCCAACGTGGGGAGACCTACGAGCAGTACTTC.

This sequence joins TRBV7-9 and TRBJ2-7; D might be TRBD2 (6 bases). Germline CDR1 is SEHNR and CDR2 is FQNEAQ (reference sequence). Trimming stripped 5 bases from V and 2 bases from J, with 19 bases between. The CDR3 has 16 residues. CDR3 DNA: TGTGCCAGCAGCCCACTCACGAGCGGGCGAACCTACGAGCAGTACTTC. This gives the protein CASSPLTSGRTYEQYF.